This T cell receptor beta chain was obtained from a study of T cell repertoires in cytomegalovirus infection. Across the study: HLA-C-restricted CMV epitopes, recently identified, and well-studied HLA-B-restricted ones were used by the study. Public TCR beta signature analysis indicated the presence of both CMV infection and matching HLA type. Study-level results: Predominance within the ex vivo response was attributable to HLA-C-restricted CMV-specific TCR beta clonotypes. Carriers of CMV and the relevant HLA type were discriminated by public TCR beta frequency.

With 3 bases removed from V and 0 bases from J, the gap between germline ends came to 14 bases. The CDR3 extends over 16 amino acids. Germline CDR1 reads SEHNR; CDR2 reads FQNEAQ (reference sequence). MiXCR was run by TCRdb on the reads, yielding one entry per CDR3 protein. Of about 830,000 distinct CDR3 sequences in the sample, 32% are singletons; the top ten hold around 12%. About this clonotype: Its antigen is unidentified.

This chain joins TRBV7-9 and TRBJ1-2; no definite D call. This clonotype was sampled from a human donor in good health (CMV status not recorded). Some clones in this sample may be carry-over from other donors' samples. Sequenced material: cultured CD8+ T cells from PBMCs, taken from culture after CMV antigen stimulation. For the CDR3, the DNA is TGTGCCAGCAGCTTTGTTCGCCTAGAGGCTAACTATGGCTACACCTTC. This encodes CASSFVRLEANYGYTF.